The rows below give T cell receptor beta chains drawn from one sample of a study of cytomegalovirus exposure and HLA in healthy donors. Data came from immunoSEQ multiplex PCR; TCRdb stores just in-frame clones and leaves some out. The data show roughly 120,000 clones, roughly 9.9% seen once. Sequenced input: PBMCs. The receptors derive from a man aged 30-40 years in good health and CMV-seronegative. CDR3s include the opening cysteine and the closing phenylalanine or tryptophan. The D gene is left open where the match is weak. For some rows the clone size is stated as once, few or many, or as a class when expanded; others skip it.

>.|.|TRBJ1-2|TRBV27
TGTGCCAGCAGTTTACAGGGACTAAAGGGCTATGGCTACACCTTC
CASSLQGLKGYGYTF
>few|TRBD1|TRBJ1-6|TRBV6-5
TGTGCCAGCAGTCCCGGGACAGGGGATTCACCCCTCCACTTT
CASSPGTGDSPLHF
>few|TRBD2|TRBJ2-1|TRBV5-4
TGTGCCAGCAGCTTGAATAGCGGGGAATACAATGAGCAGTTCTTC
CASSLNSGEYNEQFF
>.|TRBD2|TRBJ2-3|TRBV19
TGTGCCAGTAGGCTAGCGGGGGGGCAATTTACAGATACGCAGTATTTT
CASRLAGGQFTDTQYF
>few|.|TRBJ1-2|TRBV30
TGTGCCTGGACCTTAGACAGGAGACGCTATGGCTACACCTTC
CAWTLDRRRYGYTF
>few|TRBD2|TRBJ2-7|TRBV19
TGTGCCAGTAGTCGAACTAGCGGGAGAACCTACGAGCAGTACTTC
CASSRTSGRTYEQYF
>few|.|TRBJ1-6|TRBV9
TGTGCCAGCAGTGGCTTTCGGGGAGGAAAGAATTCACCCCTCCACTTT
CASSGFRGGKNSPLHF
>few|TRBD1|TRBJ1-1|TRBV7-9
TGTGCCAGCAGCTCTCCTGGGACAGGGAGGGGGAACACTGAAGCTTTCTTT
CASSSPGTGRGNTEAFF
>few|.|TRBJ2-1|TRBV4-1
TGCGCCAGCAGCCAAGTTGATCTAGTGACCTACAATGAGCAGTTCTTC
CASSQVDLVTYNEQFF
>few|.|TRBJ2-7|TRBV4-3
TGCGCCAGCAGCCAAGATCGGGGGAGCTCCTACGAGCAGTACTTC
CASSQDRGSSYEQYF
>few|TRBD1|TRBJ1-1|TRBV27
TGTGCCAGCAGTTTTATCCGGGACAGAGGGACTGAAGCTTTCTTT
CASSFIRDRGTEAFF
>.|.|TRBJ2-7|TRBV5-8
TGTGCCAGCAGCGAGACCTTGGCGGGATGGTACGAGCAGTACTTC
CASSETLAGWYEQYF
>.|.|TRBJ1-2|TRBV6-1
TGTGCCAGCAGTGTGGTAAGCAACTATGGCTACACCTTC
CASSVVSNYGYTF
>few|.|TRBJ2-7|TRBV28
TGTGCCAGCAGCCCCAAAAACGAGCAGTACTTC
CASSPKNEQYF
>few|.|TRBJ1-5|TRBV2
TGTGCCAGCAAGCAGGGATCTTATCAGCCCCAGCATTTT
CASKQGSYQPQHF
>.|TRBD1|TRBJ2-3|TRBV11-2
TGTGCCAGCAGCTCCGTCGCGGACAGGGGCACAGATACGCAGTATTTT
CASSSVADRGTDTQYF
>.|.|TRBJ1-2|TRBV30
TGTGCCTGGAGTGTGGGCAGTGGCTACACCTTC
CAWSVGSGYTF
>few|.|TRBJ2-7|TRBV29-1
TGCAGCGTTGTCGAGGTAAACGAGCAGTACTTC
CSVVEVNEQYF
>.|.|TRBJ1-2|TRBV4-3
TGCGCCAGCAGCCAACCAGGGGTCGGCTACACCTTC
CASSQPGVGYTF
>few|.|TRBJ1-6|TRBV28
TGTGCCAGCGGCATCCACGGGGGGAGCGGACTCCACTTT
CASGIHGGSGLHF
>.|TRBD1|TRBJ1-1|TRBV7-9
TGTGCCAGCAGCTTACCCAGGACAGGAAACACTGAAGCTTTCTTT
CASSLPRTGNTEAFF
>few|TRBD1|TRBJ2-2|TRBV18
TGTGCCAGCTCGTCCGGGACAGGGGGCTCCGGGGAGCTGTTTTTT
CASSSGTGGSGELFF
>.|TRBD2|TRBJ2-3|TRBV11-2
TGTGCCAGCAGCCCCGGCGGGGGAATAACAGATACGCAGTATTTT
CASSPGGGITDTQYF
>.|TRBD1|TRBJ1-4|TRBV27
TGTGCCAGCAGTTTAAAACAGGGGGCTGAAAAACTGTTTTTT
CASSLKQGAEKLFF
>.|.|TRBJ2-7|TRBV15
TGTGCCACCCGGAAAGAGGGAGGCTCCTACGAGCAGTACTTC
CATRKEGGSYEQYF
>few|TRBD2|TRBJ2-3|TRBV9
TGTGCCAGCAGCGGACACGTGGGGGGCGTAGAGCGGGAGGAAGATACGCAGTATTTT
CASSGHVGGVEREEDTQYF
>.|.|TRBJ2-5|TRBV21-1
TGTGCCAGCAGCAAACGGGACCCAGAAGGCAGCGGGAGGGCTTGTAGGCAAGAGACCCAGTACTTC
CASSKRDPEGSGRACRQETQYF
>few|.|TRBJ2-7|TRBV6-6
TGTGCCAGCAGTTACGGGGAAGGGGCGCAGTACTTC
CASSYGEGAQYF
>.|.|TRBJ1-1|TRBV18
TGTGCCAGCTCACCAGTGGCAGGCCCCGACACTGAAGCTTTCTTT
CASSPVAGPDTEAFF
>.|.|TRBJ2-7|TRBV6-5
TGTGCCAGCAGTTACGTGGACAGCCGCGAGCAGTACTTC
CASSYVDSREQYF
>.|TRBD1|TRBJ2-7|TRBV2
TGTGCCAGCAGTGAAACAGGGGGTTTCGACGAGCAGTACTTC
CASSETGGFDEQYF
>.|.|TRBJ1-3|TRBV12-5
TGTGCTAGTGGTTTGGTACCGCCAGGTCGAAACACCATATATTTT
CASGLVPPGRNTIYF
>few|TRBD2|TRBJ2-7|TRBV2
TGTGCCAGCAGTGCCCACCTGACTAGCGGCAAGTACGAGCAGTACTTC
CASSAHLTSGKYEQYF
>few|.|TRBJ2-7|TRBV19
TGTGCCAGTAGTATTGACTCTCTCCCCTCCTACGAGCAGTACTTC
CASSIDSLPSYEQYF
>few|TRBD1|TRBJ1-5|TRBV6-1
TGTGCCAGCAGTGAAACGTACGGCGCCAGGGGGTTGGTCGGTCAGCCCCAGAATTTT
CASSETYGARGLVGQPQNF
>few|.|TRBJ2-2|TRBV7-2
TGTGCCGTCCAAAACACCGGGGAGCTGTTTTTT
CAVQNTGELFF
>.|.|TRBJ1-2|TRBV10-2
TGCGCCAGCATCGGGGGGGGGTACAACTATGGCTACACCTTC
CASIGGGYNYGYTF
>few|TRBD1|TRBJ1-2|TRBV19
TGTGCCAGTAGCCAACGAGCCGGGACAGGGGATGGCTACACCTTC
CASSQRAGTGDGYTF
>few|.|TRBJ2-7|TRBV29-1
TGCAGCGTCGGGGGTGGGGGGTTTGCAGCCGAGCAGTACTTC
CSVGGGGFAAEQYF
>few|TRBD1|TRBJ2-7|TRBV27
TGTGCCAGCAGCCCGGGTATCGGGACAGGGTTCTACGAGCAGTACTTC
CASSPGIGTGFYEQYF
>.|TRBD2|TRBJ2-1|TRBV10-1
TGCGCCAGCAGCGAAACCGGGACTAGCGGGAGTTACAATGAGCAGTTCTTC
CASSETGTSGSYNEQFF
>few|TRBD2|TRBJ2-1|TRBV4-2
TGTGCCAGCAGCCAACTAGCGGAGGAAAACAATGAGCAGTTCTTC
CASSQLAEENNEQFF
>.|.|TRBJ1-2|TRBV19
TGTGCCAGTAGTACCGCCCGAGGCACTGGAGAGGGTCACTATGGCTACACCTTC
CASSTARGTGEGHYGYTF
>.|TRBD2|TRBJ2-3|TRBV5-4
TGTGCCAGCAGCATCCCGGGACTAGGAGGCACAGATACGCAGTATTTT
CASSIPGLGGTDTQYF
>few|.|TRBJ2-1|TRBV11-3
TGTGCCAGCAGCTTGGACAGTGGCAATGAGCAGTTCTTC
CASSLDSGNEQFF
>few|.|TRBJ2-7|TRBV5-4
TGTGCCAGCAGCTTGGTTACCCGGGGTAGCGAGCAGTACTTC
CASSLVTRGSEQYF
>few|TRBD2|TRBJ2-3|TRBV12-5
TGTGCTAGTGCAAGAGGACTAGCGGGGGCCCCCACAGATACGCAGTATTTT
CASARGLAGAPTDTQYF
>.|.|TRBJ2-3|TRBV11-3
TGTGCCAGCAGCTTATATACAGATACGCAGTATTTT
CASSLYTDTQYF
>.|.|TRBJ1-1|TRBV18
TGTGCCAGCTCAGGGGGCCAGGCGGGGAACACTGAAGCTTTCTTT
CASSGGQAGNTEAFF
>.|.|TRBJ1-1|TRBV27
TGTGCCAGCAGTAGACGGGGGAACACTGAAGCTTTCTTT
CASSRRGNTEAFF
>.|.|TRBJ2-3|TRBV27
TGTGCCAGCAGTCCGACTACAACAGATACGCAGTATTTT
CASSPTTTDTQYF
>.|TRBD2|TRBJ2-7|TRBV7-8
TGTGCCAGCACAGGGAGGGGACGGGGCCCCTACGAGCAGTACTTC
CASTGRGRGPYEQYF
>.|.|TRBJ2-7|TRBV2
TGTGCCAGCAGTGAGTATCGACTTGGGGAGCAGTACTTC
CASSEYRLGEQYF
>few|TRBD1|TRBJ2-1|TRBV18
TGTGCCAGCTCACCACTTGGGACAGAGTACAATGAGCAGTTCTTC
CASSPLGTEYNEQFF
>.|.|TRBJ1-6|TRBV5-6
TGTGCCAGCAGCCTGCGAAACTTTTCACCCCTCCACTTT
CASSLRNFSPLHF
>few|.|TRBJ2-7|TRBV2
TGTGCCAGCAGGATGGACAGTTTCTACGAGCAGTACTTC
CASRMDSFYEQYF
>.|.|TRBJ2-7|TRBV4-1
TGCGCCAGCAGCCAAGGGACTCACTCCTACGAGCAGTACTTC
CASSQGTHSYEQYF
>few|.|TRBJ1-3|TRBV9
TGTGCCAGCAGCGATGGACAGACACTAGATGGAAACACCATATATTTT
CASSDGQTLDGNTIYF
>.|TRBD2|TRBJ2-7|TRBV7-2
TGTGCCAGCAGCGCTGCTAGCGGGAGCTTCCCCCGGGTATCCTACGAGCAGTACTTC
CASSAASGSFPRVSYEQYF